One sample yielded the 3 T cell receptor beta chains listed below, sequenced in a study of human T cells and chemical hapten exposure. Time point given: pre-sensitization, week 0. Treatment meaning: therapeutic diphenylcyclopropenone sensitization with weekly scalp DPC. Using its own MiXCR run on the RACE reads, TCRdb lists one record per CDR3 protein. Found here are approximately 370,000 distinct CDR3 sequences, approximately 5% of them singletons; the top ten hold more than 8%. The specimen comprised whole blood, sampled in connection with sensitization to the hapten diphenylcyclopropenone (DPC). These receptors originate from a woman younger than 30 with alopecia areata. Some clones in this sample may be carry-over from other donors' samples.

The chain recombines TRBV2 with TRBJ2-7; D remains ambiguous. Germline CDR1 reads SNHLY; CDR2 reads FYNNEI. V dropped 5 bases and J dropped 3 bases, with 14 bases sitting between them. The CDR3 is made up of 14 amino acids. The CDR3 loop reads CASSQGNYGYEQYF. The CDR3 DNA sequence: TGTGCCAGCAGTCAAGGAAATTACGGCTACGAGCAGTACTTC.

This clonotype came up many times. The chain joins TRBV18 to TRBJ1-2, with D possibly TRBD1 on 5 matching bases. The germline gives CDR1 KGHSH, CDR2 LQKENI. Trimming shortened V by 0 bases and J by 4 bases, and 15 bases separated the two germline ends. The CDR3 is 16 residues long. This CDR3 is CASSPPGSGGVYGYTF. The CDR3 DNA is TGTGCCAGCTCACCACCGGGTTCAGGAGGGGTCTATGGCTACACCTTC.

This clonotype has ten or more counts. This chain connects TRBV12-3 or TRBV12-4 to TRBJ1-3; D not resolved. The CDR3 length is 16 residues. Trimming removed 3 bases at V and 0 bases at J, with 12 bases between. In nucleotides, the CDR3 is TGTGCCAGCAGTTTGACGGTGCGCTACTCTGGAAACACCATATATTTT. Translated: CASSLTVRYSGNTIYF.